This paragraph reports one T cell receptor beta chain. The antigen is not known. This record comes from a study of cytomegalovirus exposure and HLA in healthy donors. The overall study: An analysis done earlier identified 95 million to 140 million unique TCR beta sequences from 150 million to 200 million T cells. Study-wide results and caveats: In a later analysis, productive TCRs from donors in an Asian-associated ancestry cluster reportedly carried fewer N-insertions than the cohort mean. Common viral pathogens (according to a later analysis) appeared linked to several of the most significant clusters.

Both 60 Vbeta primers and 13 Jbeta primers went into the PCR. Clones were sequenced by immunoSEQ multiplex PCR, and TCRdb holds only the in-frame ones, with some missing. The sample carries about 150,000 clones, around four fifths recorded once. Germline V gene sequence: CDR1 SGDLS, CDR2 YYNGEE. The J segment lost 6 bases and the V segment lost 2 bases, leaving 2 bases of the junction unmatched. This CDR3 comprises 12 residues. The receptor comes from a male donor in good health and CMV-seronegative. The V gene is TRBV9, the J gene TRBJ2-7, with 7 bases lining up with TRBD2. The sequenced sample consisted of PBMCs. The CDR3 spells CASSVGGSEQYF. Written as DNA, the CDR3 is TGTGCCAGCAGCGTGGGGGGGAGCGAGCAGTACTTC.